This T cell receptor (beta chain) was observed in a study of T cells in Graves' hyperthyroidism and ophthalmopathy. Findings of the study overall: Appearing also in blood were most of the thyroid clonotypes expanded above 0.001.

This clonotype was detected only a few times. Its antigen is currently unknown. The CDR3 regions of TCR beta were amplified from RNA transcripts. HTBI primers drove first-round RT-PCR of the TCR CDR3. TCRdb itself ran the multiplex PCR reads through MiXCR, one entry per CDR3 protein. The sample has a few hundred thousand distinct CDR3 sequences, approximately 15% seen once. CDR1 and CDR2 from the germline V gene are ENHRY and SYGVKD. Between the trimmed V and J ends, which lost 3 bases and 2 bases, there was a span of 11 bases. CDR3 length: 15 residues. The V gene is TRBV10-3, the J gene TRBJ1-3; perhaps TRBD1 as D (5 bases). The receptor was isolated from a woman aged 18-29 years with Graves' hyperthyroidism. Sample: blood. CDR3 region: CAISDGGSTGNTIYF. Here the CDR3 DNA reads TGTGCCATCAGTGATGGGGGGAGCACTGGAAACACCATATATTTT.